This TCR beta chain was retrieved from a study of technical replicates of blood from a handful of donors. The CDR3 consists of 18 residues. V shed 0 bases and J 6 bases; nucleotides not matched to a gene: 11. Germline loops: CDR1 SGHDT, CDR2 YYEEEE. The assay was immunoSEQ multiplex PCR, and TCRdb's table has in-frame clones only and misses some. The sample yields about 79,000 clones, 94% seen once. V gene TRBV5-6 combines with J gene TRBJ2-2; 10 bases fit TRBD2. Material for sequencing was T cells isolated from PBMCs. The origin of this receptor is a human donor in good health. The CDR3 reads CASSLEILSGRSPGELFF. For the CDR3, the DNA is TGTGCCAGCAGCTTGGAGATTCTTAGCGGGAGGAGCCCCGGGGAGCTGTTTTTT.